This record concerns one T cell receptor (beta chain) sequence. This sample is drawn from a study of shared T cell receptors in the human thymus. The method was immunoSEQ multiplex PCR; TCRdb's version includes in-frame clones alone and lacks a portion of them. The sample lists some 760,000 clones; approximately 83% were seen once. The CDR3 length is 11 residues. Germline loops: CDR1 DFQATT, CDR2 SNEGSKA (reference sequence). The same data also contributed to another study, on human thymus T cells.

Material: thymocytes. The TCR comes from a girl under three years old with a congenital heart defect. This chain links TRBV20-1 with TRBJ1-2; 7 bases line up with TRBD1. The CDR3 coding sequence is TGCAGCGACAGGGTTAGTCATGGCTACACCTTC. It yields the protein CSDRVSHGYTF.